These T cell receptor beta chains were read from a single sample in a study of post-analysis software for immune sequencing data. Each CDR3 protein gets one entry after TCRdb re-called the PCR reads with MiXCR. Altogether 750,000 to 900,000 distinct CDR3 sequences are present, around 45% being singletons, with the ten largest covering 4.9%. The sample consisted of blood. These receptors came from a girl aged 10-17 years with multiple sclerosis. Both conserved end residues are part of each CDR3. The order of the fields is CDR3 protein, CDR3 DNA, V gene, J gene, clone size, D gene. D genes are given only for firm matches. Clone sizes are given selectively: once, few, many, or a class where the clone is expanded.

CASSQEGYLGETQYF	TGTGCCAGCAGCCAAGAAGGATATTTGGGGGAGACCCAGTACTTC	TRBV14	TRBJ2-5	NA	NA
CSATRPGLAIHEQFF	TGCAGTGCCACCCGCCCGGGACTAGCGATACATGAGCAGTTCTTC	TRBV20-1	TRBJ2-1	few	TRBD2
CASSFVSTEQYF	TGTGCCAGCAGTTTCGTTTCGACAGAGCAGTACTTC	TRBV28	TRBJ2-7	once	NA
CASRLLANTEAFF	TGTGCCAGCAGGTTATTGGCAAACACTGAAGCTTTCTTT	TRBV7-9	TRBJ1-1	NA	NA
CSASGGQGGGYTF	TGCAGTGCTAGTGGAGGACAGGGAGGGGGCTACACCTTC	TRBV20-1	TRBJ1-2	NA	TRBD1
CASRSQRGPDTQYF	TGTGCCAGCAGGTCCCAGAGGGGGCCAGATACGCAGTATTTT	TRBV28	TRBJ2-3	NA	TRBD1
CASTIAGVGTYEQYF	TGTGCCAGCACGATCGCGGGAGTTGGCACCTACGAGCAGTACTTC	TRBV6-2/TRBV6-3	TRBJ2-7	NA	TRBD2
CSARLGSNYNERFF	TGCAGTGCTAGACTGGGCAGTAACTACAATGAGCGGTTCTTC	TRBV20-1	TRBJ2-1	NA	NA
CASRGRAREQYF	TGTGCCAGCAGAGGCAGGGCTAGGGAGCAGTACTTC	TRBV2	TRBJ2-7	NA	NA
CASSVSTGGNYGYTF	TGTGCCAGCAGTGTTTCAACAGGGGGCAACTATGGCTACACCTTC	TRBV6-4	TRBJ1-2	NA	TRBD1